Listed here are 14 T cell receptor beta chains from one sample, sequenced in a study of CD8+ T cells in alopecia areata. RNA was isolated and reverse transcribed to cDNA, the sequencing template. Sequencing used immunoSEQ multiplex PCR; TCRdb keeps in-frame clones, though not all of them. The repertoire has around 210,000 clones, 64% of them found once; the top ten carry around 3.9%. Sample treatment: oral pan-JAK inhibitor, 5-10 mg twice daily. The sample was CD4+ T cells sorted from blood, taken at week 4, from a patient treated with tofacitinib. These receptors were collected from a human donor with alopecia areata.

The chain combines TRBV5-1 with TRBJ2-2, with D possibly matching TRBD2 (6 bases). CDR1 is SGHRS and CDR2 is YFSETQ in the germline V gene. This CDR3 is 16 amino acids long. V was cut by 4 bases and J by 4 bases, with 17 bases left in between. The CDR3 nucleotides read TGCGCCAGCAGCCCTGGCGGGACTGCGGGCACCGGGGAGCTGTTTTTT. Protein product: CASSPGGTAGTGELFF.

This clone occurred a few times. The V gene is TRBV6-6, the J gene TRBJ2-5; no clear D gene. CDR3 size: 13 residues. Germline V gene data show CDR1 as MNHNY and CDR2 as SVGAGI (reference sequence). V was pared by 2 bases and J by 1 base, with 5 bases between. The CDR3, as DNA: TGTGCCAGCAGTTACCAGTTCCAAGAGACCCAGTACTTC. This encodes CASSYQFQETQYF.

This clone came up a few times. The J gene is TRBJ2-2, the V gene TRBV21-1; the table names TRBD1, a call not compared with the DNA. TRBV21-1 is flagged as a pseudogene. This CDR3 spans 16 amino acids. The CDR3 spells CASSSRQGAITGELFF. As DNA, the CDR3 is TGTGCCAGCAGCAGCCGACAGGGGGCTATAACCGGGGAGCTGTTTTTT.

V and J are TRBV20-1 and TRBJ2-3; D unclear. The length of the CDR3 is 11 residues. With 5 bases removed from V and 6 bases from J, the gap between germline ends came to 9 bases. Germline V gene lookup returns CDR1 DFQATT and CDR2 SNEGSKA (reference sequence). The chain's CDR3 is CSARARDTQYF. The CDR3 region has the DNA TGCAGTGCTCGCGCGAGGGATACGCAGTATTTT.

This clone was found a few times. The V call is TRBV5-1, the J call TRBJ2-5; 9 bases are shared with TRBD1. CDR1 and CDR2 (germline): SGHRS, YFSETQ. V trimming: 4 bases; J trimming: 2 bases; junction bases outside the gene matches: 3. This CDR3 is built from 14 residues. DNA of the CDR3: TGCGCCAGCAGCATCGGGACAGGGCAAGAGACCCAGTACTTC. Its protein is CASSIGTGQETQYF.

The chain joins TRBV6-5 to TRBJ2-7, with D uncertain. The V and J ends lost 5 bases and 2 bases respectively, with 10 bases between them. Germline V gives CDR1 MNHEY, CDR2 SVGAGI. This CDR3 spans 13 amino acids. CDR3 protein: CASSLDTTYEQYF. The CDR3 nucleotides are TGTGCCAGCAGTCTCGACACCACCTACGAGCAGTACTTC.

This clone was seen a handful of times. The same CDR3 can be traced to other DNA sequences in this sample. The genes are TRBV25-1 and TRBJ2-5; 8 nucleotides agree with TRBD1. This CDR3 spans 14 amino acids. The junction had 5 bases not matched to a gene; V was cut back by 3 bases and J by 5 bases. Germline V gene sequence: CDR1 MGHDK, CDR2 SYGVNS. The CDR3 loop reads CASSDLRGQETQYF. DNA for the CDR3: TGTGCCAGCAGTGACCTCAGGGGGCAGGAGACCCAGTACTTC. The full variable domain, with the rest looked up from reference TRBV25-1 and TRBJ2-5, is EADIYQTPRYLVIGTGKKITLECSQTMGHDKMYWYQQDPGMELHLIHYSYGVNSTEKGDLSSESTVSRIRTEHFPLTLESARPSHTSQYLCASSDLRGQETQYFGPGTRLLVL.

This clone came up a few times. V and J are TRBV29-1 and TRBJ1-2; D might be TRBD1 (6 bases). V lost 2 bases, J lost 9 bases, and 13 bases lay in between. CDR3 length: 12 residues. In germline, CDR1 is SQVTM, CDR2 ANQGSEA. CDR3 sequence: CSVETPGERYTF. In nucleotides, the CDR3 is TGCAGCGTTGAAACACCAGGGGAGCGCTACACCTTC.

This chain uses TRBV5-6 with TRBJ2-5; D might be TRBD1 (5 bases). V was shortened by 4 bases and J by 7 bases, with 14 bases between the two germline ends. Germline CDR1 is SGHDT and CDR2 is YYEEEE. CDR3 size: 13 residues. The CDR3 DNA follows: TGTGCCAGCAGCGCGGACAATCCGGGGACCCAGTACTTC. Translating gives CASSADNPGTQYF.

The chain employs TRBV5-1 and TRBJ2-7; D gene unclear. Trimming removed 3 bases at V and 0 bases at J, with 4 bases between. This CDR3 region has 12 residues. Per germline, CDR1 SGHRS and CDR2 YFSETQ. The CDR3 protein is CASSSTSYEQYF. CDR3 nucleotides: TGCGCCAGCAGCTCGACCTCCTACGAGCAGTACTTC.

This clone was seen only a few times. The chain joins TRBV23-1 to TRBJ1-5; the match to TRBD1 covers 7 bases. TRBV23-1 falls under the ORF class, with uncertain function. Trimming cost V 0 bases and J 5 bases; bases outside gene matches: 4. The CDR3 runs to 15 residues. The DNA for the CDR3 is TGCGCCAGCAGTCAATCAGGCCAGGGGGATCAGCCCCAGCATTTT. It encodes CASSQSGQGDQPQHF.

The gene calls are TRBV19 and TRBJ2-5; weak D call: TRBD1 (6 bases). V was pared by 1 base and J by 0 bases, with 9 bases between. The CDR3 has 15 residues. Germline V gives CDR1 LNHDA, CDR2 SQIVND (reference sequence). The CDR3 bases are TGTGCCAGTAGTATAGGAAACAGGGACCAAGAGACCCAGTACTTC. Protein product: CASSIGNRDQETQYF.

CDR3 DNA sequence: TGTGCCAGCAGCCGGACCGGGGGCTACACCTTC. This codes for CASSRTGGYTF. The rearrangement links TRBV7-9 to TRBJ1-2; D is ambiguous. CDR3 size: 11 residues. The germline CDR1 and CDR2 sequences are SEHNR and FQNEAQ (reference sequence). Trimming left V 5 bases short and J 8 bases short, with 9 bases between.

This sequence joins TRBV25-1 and TRBJ1-6; D remains unclear. The V gene's germline CDR1 is MGHDK and CDR2 SYGVNS. V dropped 0 bases and J dropped 6 bases, with 6 bases sitting between them. The CDR3 consists of 14 residues. In nucleotides, the CDR3 is TGTGCCAGCAGTGAATACCTTTCTAATTCACCCCTCCACTTT. Residues: CASSEYLSNSPLHF. Based on the CDR3 plus reference TRBV25-1 and TRBJ1-6, the full variable domain is EADIYQTPRYLVIGTGKKITLECSQTMGHDKMYWYQQDPGMELHLIHYSYGVNSTEKGDLSSESTVSRIRTEHFPLTLESARPSHTSQYLCASSEYLSNSPLHFGNGTRLTVT.